This T cell receptor beta chain appears in the sequencing data of a study of T cells in localized non-small cell lung cancer. General study results and limits: A single tumor region was sequenced, leaving heterogeneity possible.

The CDR3 covers 14 residues. The germline V gene encodes CDR1 MNHGY and CDR2 SAAAGT. Losses at the gene ends were 6 bases for V and 8 bases for J; bases not matched to a gene: 10. This clone was counted once. The antigen is unknown. The repertoire was sequenced with immunoSEQ multiplex PCR; TCRdb's copy has only in-frame clones and lacks some. The sample holds roughly 5,200 clones, 55% seen once. V gene TRBV6-8 combines with J gene TRBJ1-3; 7 bases line up with TRBD1. This TCR was recovered from a male donor aged 60 or older with stage I squamous cell lung carcinoma. This specimen consisted of lymph node tissue, obtained before any cancer treatment. In nucleotides, the CDR3 is TGTGCCAGCAGGGAGACGACAGGGTTGGACACCATATATTTT. Translation gives CASRETTGLDTIYF.